A single sample gave rise to the 30 T cell receptor beta chains below, sequenced in a study of blood T cells in healthy people across ages. Together with a sample-barcoded 5' primer, a J-beta primer mix was included in a second PCR lasting about 7 to 11 cycles. TCRdb reprocessed the 5' RACE reads via MiXCR and lists one record per CDR3 protein. The sample yields 1.5 million to 1.8 million distinct CDR3 sequences, 35% to 45% seen once. Sequencing was carried out using blood. The receptor source for this set is a woman aged 18-30 years in good health.

This chain links TRBV6-5 with TRBJ2-5; tentatively, D is TRBD2 (5 bases). Germline V gene lookup returns CDR1 MNHEY and CDR2 SVGAGI. Trimming left V 6 bases short and J 4 bases short, with 15 bases between. The CDR3 extends over 14 amino acids. The CDR3 bases are TGTGCCAGCAGGACCCGAGCGGTGGGAGAGACCCAGTACTTC. Encoded protein: CASRTRAVGETQYF.

In regard to this clonotype: Germline is not matched at one junction end, which may reflect a read error. V gene TRBV10-3 combines with J gene TRBJ1-2; no definite D call. The germline V gene has CDR1 ENHRY and CDR2 SYGVKD. The CDR3 totals 15 residues. The CDR3 sequence: CAISESDGLNYGCTF. For the CDR3, the DNA is TGTGCCATCAGTGAGTCGGACGGGTTAAACTATGGCTGCACCTTC.

J is TRBJ2-3 and V is TRBV30; D is unresolved. The CDR3 runs to 11 residues. Germline values: CDR1 GTSNPN, CDR2 SVGIG (reference sequence). Trimming took 5 bases from V and 5 from J, leaving 8 bases between them. CDR3: CAWEQIDTQYF. CDR3 DNA sequence: TGTGCCTGGGAGCAGATAGATACGCAGTATTTT.

This clonotype was observed a handful of times. The chain carries TRBV14 and TRBJ2-1, with 10 bases lining up with TRBD2. The CDR3 length is 16 residues. V lost 2 bases, J lost 3 bases, and 4 bases stayed unmatched. Looked up from germline, CDR1 is SGHDN and CDR2 is FVKESK. The CDR3 spells CASSQRTSGFYNEQFF. In DNA, the CDR3 is TGTGCCAGCAGCCAACGGACTAGCGGCTTCTACAATGAGCAGTTCTTC.

This clonotype was observed a few times. The genes are TRBV20-1 and TRBJ1-1; possible D gene TRBD1, 5 bases. V lost 6 bases and J lost 4, with 12 bases in between. This CDR3 is built from 12 residues. In germline, CDR1 is DFQATT, CDR2 SNEGSKA (reference sequence). The CDR3 protein is CSATRGFTEAFF. In DNA, the CDR3 is TGCAGTGCAACAAGGGGATTCACTGAAGCTTTCTTT.

The V call is TRBV20-1, the J call TRBJ2-1, with D perhaps matching TRBD2 (6 bases). The CDR3 sequence is 13 residues long. Looked up from germline, CDR1 is DFQATT and CDR2 is SNEGSKA (reference sequence). V was trimmed by 5 bases and J by 2 bases, leaving 10 bases between them. The CDR3 is CSADSGPYNEQFF. Written as DNA, the CDR3 is TGCAGTGCTGATAGCGGTCCCTACAATGAGCAGTTCTTC.

This rearrangement joins TRBV24-1 to TRBJ2-3; D may be TRBD1 or TRBD2 (5 bases each). Germline V lookup: CDR1 KGHDR, CDR2 SFDVKD. This CDR3 region has 14 residues. Trimming shortened V by 6 bases and J by 2 bases, and 11 bases separated the two germline ends. CDR3 sequence reads: CATSRGTFTDTQYF. Here the CDR3 DNA reads TGTGCCACCAGTCGAGGGACCTTCACAGATACGCAGTATTTT.

This chain joins TRBV27 and TRBJ1-1, with a tentative D call TRBD1 (5 bases). V shed 4 bases and J shed 3 bases, with 15 bases lying between them. Germline CDR1 reads MNHEY; CDR2 reads SMNVEV (reference sequence). The CDR3 has 15 amino acids. The CDR3 region has the DNA TGTGCCAGCAGTTCTTTCCAGGGACCGGACACTGAAGCTTTCTTT. It yields the protein CASSSFQGPDTEAFF.

The chain carries TRBV13 and TRBJ1-2; unclear D gene. Germline V CDR1 and CDR2: PRHDT, FYEKMQ (reference sequence). V lost 4 bases to trimming and J lost 8 bases, with 20 bases between them. The CDR3 is 15 amino acids. The CDR3, as DNA: TGTGCCAGCAGCTGGGTACGGGCCTCGTCACCCGGCTACACCTTC. Its translation: CASSWVRASSPGYTF.

V gene TRBV20-1 combines with J gene TRBJ1-2; 8 bases map to TRBD1. There are 14 residues in the CDR3. Germline-derived CDR1 and CDR2 are DFQATT and SNEGSKA (reference sequence). V gave up 5 bases and J gave up 4 bases; unmatched junction bases: 9. The DNA of the CDR3 is TGCAGTGCTCCGGACAGGGAGGCACTCTATGGCTACACCTTC. Translation: CSAPDREALYGYTF.

The chain couples TRBV15 to TRBJ1-2, with D unclear. The ends were cut back, 4 bases at V and 3 bases at J, with 12 bases in the middle. The CDR3 totals 14 residues. Germline CDR1 LNHNV, CDR2 YYDKDF (reference sequence). CDR3 bases: TGTGCCACCAGCACCTCCCGGTCTTACTATGGCTACACCTTC. It encodes CATSTSRSYYGYTF.

V usage is TRBV10-3 and J usage is TRBJ2-7, with D maybe TRBD2 (5 bases). Looked up from germline, CDR1 is ENHRY and CDR2 is SYGVKD. The length of the CDR3 is 11 residues. This CDR3 is CAISTGREQYF. CDR3 sequence (DNA): TGTGCTATCTCGACGGGAAGGGAGCAGTACTTC.

The CDR3 reads CASSPREEAEAFF. The CDR3 nucleotides are TGTGCCAGCAGCCCCAGGGAGGAGGCTGAAGCTTTCTTT. The V and J genes are TRBV7-9 and TRBJ1-1; TRBD1 is a possible D gene (5 bases). Germline loops: CDR1 SEHNR, CDR2 FQNEAQ (reference sequence). V was trimmed by 5 bases and J by 6 bases, leaving 13 bases between them. This CDR3 has 13 amino acids. Full variable domain (missing parts from reference TRBV7-9 and TRBJ1-1): DTGVSQNPRHKITKRGQNVTFRCDPISEHNRLYWYRQTLGQGPEFLTYFQNEAQLEKSRLLSDRFSAERPKGSFSTLEIQRTEQGDSAMYLCASSPREEAEAFFGQGTRLTVV.

The chain employs TRBV14 and TRBJ2-3, with a weak D call TRBD2 (5 bases). Germline V gives CDR1 SGHDN, CDR2 FVKESK. This CDR3 is built from 15 residues. Between the trimmed V and J ends, which lost 1 base and 5 bases, there was a span of 13 bases. DNA for the CDR3: TGTGCCAGCAGCCAAGGGGAGATGGCGGTAGATACGCAGTATTTT. Its translation is CASSQGEMAVDTQYF.

The chain recombines TRBV11-1 with TRBJ2-5; 14 bases match TRBD2. CDR1 is SGHAT, CDR2 FQDESV, per germline (reference sequence). This CDR3 spans 17 amino acids. V gave up 5 bases and J gave up 5 bases; unmatched junction bases: 10. CDR3: CASSPGTSGRVTETQYF. CDR3 bases: TGTGCCAGCAGCCCAGGGACTAGCGGGAGAGTTACGGAGACCCAGTACTTC.

This clonotype appeared a few times. The chain employs TRBV5-1 and TRBJ1-2, with D uncertain. The CDR3 covers 14 residues. The V gene lost 7 bases and the J gene lost 5 bases, with 18 bases spanning the gap. Germline V gene lookup returns CDR1 SGHRS and CDR2 YFSETQ. CDR3: CASAPLLQLYGYTF. For the CDR3, the DNA is TGCGCCAGCGCGCCCCTTTTACAGCTTTATGGCTACACCTTC. Complete variable domain (other parts from reference TRBV5-1 and TRBJ1-2): KAGVTQTPRYLIKTRGQQVTLSCSPISGHRSVSWYQQTPGQGLQFLFEYFSETQRNKGNFPGRFSGRQFSNSRSEMNVSTLELGDSALYLCASAPLLQLYGYTFGSGTRLTVV.

This clonotype was found a few times. The chain recombines TRBV29-1 with TRBJ2-3, with unresolved D. V was trimmed by 8 bases and J by 1 base, leaving 22 bases between them. CDR1 and CDR2 (germline): SQVTM, ANQGSEA. The CDR3 extends over 16 amino acids. DNA of the CDR3: TGCAGCATGGGCGGTGGTTTGGGCCACCGCACAGATACGCAGTATTTT. Its translation is CSMGGGLGHRTDTQYF.

This clonotype was found a few times. This chain joins TRBV29-1 and TRBJ2-5, with TRBD2 matching over 7 bases. Germline lookup yields CDR1 SQVTM and CDR2 ANQGSEA. V was clipped by 0 bases and J by 3 bases; unmatched bases: 4. CDR3 length: 14 residues. CDR3 sequence (DNA): TGCAGCGTTGAAGACCGAGGACTAGAAGAGACCCAGTACTTC. Translation: CSVEDRGLEETQYF.

This chain uses TRBV12-3 or TRBV12-4 with TRBJ1-1; 7 positions agree with TRBD1. Unmatched junction bases numbered 10, after V lost 3 bases and J lost 0 bases. The CDR3 runs to 17 residues. The CDR3 is CASSLMWDRSLNTEAFF. DNA for the CDR3: TGTGCCAGCAGTTTGATGTGGGACAGATCATTGAACACTGAAGCTTTCTTT.

A word on this clonotype: The germline gene is not matched at one end of the junction; a read error may be the cause. This chain connects TRBV7-2 to TRBJ2-3; D gene uncertain. Germline-derived CDR1 and CDR2 are SGHTA and FQGNSA. The CDR3 loop spans 14 amino acids. In nucleotides, the CDR3 is TGTGCCCGCAGCGAAGGGATCCGCACGGATACGCAGTATTTT. This gives the protein CARSEGIRTDTQYF.

Remarks on this clonotype: At one end the junction does not follow the germline gene, possibly because of a read error. This sequence joins TRBV20-1 and TRBJ2-3; 7 nucleotides line up with TRBD2. CDR3 size: 15 residues. Looked up from germline, CDR1 is DFQATT and CDR2 is SNEGSKA (reference sequence). The CDR3 DNA reads TGCAGTGCCCCGGTGGCAAAGACTAGCACAGATACGCGGTATTTT. Translation gives CSAPVAKTSTDTRYF.

The V call is TRBV27, the J call TRBJ2-5; D possibly corresponds to TRBD2 (6 bases). The CDR3 is made up of 15 amino acids. Germline loops: CDR1 MNHEY, CDR2 SMNVEV (reference sequence). The ends were cut back, 7 bases at V and 5 bases at J, with 20 bases in the middle. The CDR3 loop is CASKSGLVFEETQYF. The CDR3 bases are TGTGCCAGCAAAAGCGGGCTGGTCTTTGAGGAGACCCAGTACTTC.

The chain recombines TRBV12-3 or TRBV12-4 with TRBJ2-3; tentatively, D is TRBD2 (7 bases). Trimming took off 5 bases at V and 5 bases at J, with 14 bases between the two ends. The CDR3 is 14 residues long. For the CDR3, the DNA is TGTGCCAGCAGTGGGGGGGGCCCCGAAGATACGCAGTATTTT. This encodes CASSGGGPEDTQYF.

In regard to this clonotype: Sequence at one end of the junction differs from germline and may be a read error. The chain has TRBV7-9 and TRBJ2-1; D not resolved. Germline V gives CDR1 SEHNR, CDR2 FQNEAQ (reference sequence). This CDR3 comprises 14 residues. CDR3 nucleotides: TGTGCCACCAGCTTAATGGCGGATTACAATGAGCAGTTCTTC. Its protein product is CATSLMADYNEQFF.

This clonotype was recorded many times. V and J are TRBV29-1 and TRBJ2-3, with D possibly called TRBD1 or TRBD2 (6 bases each). Per germline, CDR1 SQVTM and CDR2 ANQGSEA. Trimming shortened V by 6 bases and J by 4 bases, and 17 bases separated the two germline ends. The CDR3 extends over 14 amino acids. The CDR3 DNA sequence: TGCAGCGTCACCCGGGGGCAGGTATCAGATACGCAGTATTTT. Translated: CSVTRGQVSDTQYF.

This clonotype was picked up a small number of times. The J gene is TRBJ2-1, the V gene TRBV20-1; possibly TRBD1 or TRBD2 for D (5 bases each). Germline V lookup: CDR1 DFQATT, CDR2 SNEGSKA (reference sequence). CDR3 length: 15 residues. V shed 2 bases and J shed 7 bases, with 18 bases lying between them. DNA of the CDR3: TGCAGTGCTAGACGCCGGGACGGGGTGTTAAATGAGCAGTTCTTC. Its translation: CSARRRDGVLNEQFF.

This clonotype was seen more than once but under ten times. The rearrangement joins TRBV6-2 or TRBV6-3 to TRBJ2-1; D gene ambiguous. The J call may be faulty, since TRBJ2-7 better matches the DNA end. Germline values: CDR1 MNHEY, CDR2 SVGEGT. CDR3 length: 15 residues. In nucleotides, the CDR3 is TGTGCCAGCAGTCCCTCGACTTTCTCCTACAATGAGCAGTACTTC. Translating gives CASSPSTFSYNEQYF.

This clonotype was counted a few times. V gene TRBV29-1 combines with J gene TRBJ1-2, with 7 bases matching TRBD1. Trimming cost V 3 bases and J 3 bases; bases outside gene matches: 7. CDR1 is SQVTM, CDR2 ANQGSEA, per germline. The CDR3 sequence is 14 residues long. Written as DNA, the CDR3 is TGCAGCGTTGAGGAGAGGGGGCCGGACTATGGCTACACCTTC. It codes for CSVEERGPDYGYTF. Using reference TRBV29-1 and TRBJ1-2 for the parts outside the CDR3, the full variable domain is SAVISQKPSRDICQRGTSLTIQCQVDSQVTMMFWYRQQPGQSLTLIATANQGSEATYESGFVIDKFPISRPNLTFSTLTVSNMSPEDSSIYLCSVEERGPDYGYTFGSGTRLTVV.

The chain uses TRBV5-5 and TRBJ2-1; 8 bases match TRBD2. Per germline, CDR1 SGHKS and CDR2 YYEKEE (reference sequence). The CDR3 contains 16 residues. The J segment lost 7 bases and the V segment lost 1 base, leaving 10 bases of the junction unmatched. CDR3 region: CASSLWVGREGNEQFF. CDR3 in DNA: TGTGCCAGCAGCTTGTGGGTTGGCCGGGAGGGGAATGAGCAGTTCTTC.

This clonotype was seen more than once but under ten times. This sequence joins TRBV29-1 and TRBJ1-1; D remains unclear. Trimming shortened V by 3 bases and J by 6 bases, and 8 bases separated the two germline ends. The CDR3 is 11 residues long. Germline CDR1 SQVTM, CDR2 ANQGSEA. The CDR3 nucleotides read TGCAGCGTTGAGTCGGGGTCTGAAGCTTTCTTT. Encoded protein: CSVESGSEAFF.